This T cell receptor beta chain comes out of a study of blood T cell repertoires in COVID-19. Study as a whole: T cells, B-cell-depleted T cells, or PBMCs supplied cDNA or gDNA.

Assignments of participants to cohorts depended upon their own reported clinical history. This clone appeared a few times. The data were produced by immunoSEQ multiplex PCR, yet TCRdb's version contains in-frame clones alone and is incomplete. The sample lists 250,000 to 350,000 clones, 80% to 95% occurring once. V lost 3 bases to trimming and J lost 2 bases, with 13 bases between them. The CDR3 sequence is 15 residues long. Germline V gene sequence: CDR1 MDHEN, CDR2 SYDVKM. Sequencing was carried out using PBMCs or T cells enriched from blood (not recorded which). The V call is TRBV28, the J call TRBJ1-2; no reliable D call. The sequence was obtained from a young woman who had recovered from COVID-19. CDR3 sequence (DNA): TGTGCCAGCAGTTTCGAAATCGCGGGGAACTATGGCTACACCTTC. Its translation is CASSFEIAGNYGYTF.